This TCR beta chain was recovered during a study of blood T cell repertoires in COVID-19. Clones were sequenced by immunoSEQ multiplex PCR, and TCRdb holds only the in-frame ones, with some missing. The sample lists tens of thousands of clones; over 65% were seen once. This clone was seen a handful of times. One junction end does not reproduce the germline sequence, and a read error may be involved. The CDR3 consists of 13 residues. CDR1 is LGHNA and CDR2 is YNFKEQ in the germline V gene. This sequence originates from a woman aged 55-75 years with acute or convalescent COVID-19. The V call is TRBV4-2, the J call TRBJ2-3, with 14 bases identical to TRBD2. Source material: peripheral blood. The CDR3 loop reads CASSQERGLAGVF. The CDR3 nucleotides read TGTGCCAGCAGCCAAGAGAGGGGACTAGCGGGAGTTTTT.